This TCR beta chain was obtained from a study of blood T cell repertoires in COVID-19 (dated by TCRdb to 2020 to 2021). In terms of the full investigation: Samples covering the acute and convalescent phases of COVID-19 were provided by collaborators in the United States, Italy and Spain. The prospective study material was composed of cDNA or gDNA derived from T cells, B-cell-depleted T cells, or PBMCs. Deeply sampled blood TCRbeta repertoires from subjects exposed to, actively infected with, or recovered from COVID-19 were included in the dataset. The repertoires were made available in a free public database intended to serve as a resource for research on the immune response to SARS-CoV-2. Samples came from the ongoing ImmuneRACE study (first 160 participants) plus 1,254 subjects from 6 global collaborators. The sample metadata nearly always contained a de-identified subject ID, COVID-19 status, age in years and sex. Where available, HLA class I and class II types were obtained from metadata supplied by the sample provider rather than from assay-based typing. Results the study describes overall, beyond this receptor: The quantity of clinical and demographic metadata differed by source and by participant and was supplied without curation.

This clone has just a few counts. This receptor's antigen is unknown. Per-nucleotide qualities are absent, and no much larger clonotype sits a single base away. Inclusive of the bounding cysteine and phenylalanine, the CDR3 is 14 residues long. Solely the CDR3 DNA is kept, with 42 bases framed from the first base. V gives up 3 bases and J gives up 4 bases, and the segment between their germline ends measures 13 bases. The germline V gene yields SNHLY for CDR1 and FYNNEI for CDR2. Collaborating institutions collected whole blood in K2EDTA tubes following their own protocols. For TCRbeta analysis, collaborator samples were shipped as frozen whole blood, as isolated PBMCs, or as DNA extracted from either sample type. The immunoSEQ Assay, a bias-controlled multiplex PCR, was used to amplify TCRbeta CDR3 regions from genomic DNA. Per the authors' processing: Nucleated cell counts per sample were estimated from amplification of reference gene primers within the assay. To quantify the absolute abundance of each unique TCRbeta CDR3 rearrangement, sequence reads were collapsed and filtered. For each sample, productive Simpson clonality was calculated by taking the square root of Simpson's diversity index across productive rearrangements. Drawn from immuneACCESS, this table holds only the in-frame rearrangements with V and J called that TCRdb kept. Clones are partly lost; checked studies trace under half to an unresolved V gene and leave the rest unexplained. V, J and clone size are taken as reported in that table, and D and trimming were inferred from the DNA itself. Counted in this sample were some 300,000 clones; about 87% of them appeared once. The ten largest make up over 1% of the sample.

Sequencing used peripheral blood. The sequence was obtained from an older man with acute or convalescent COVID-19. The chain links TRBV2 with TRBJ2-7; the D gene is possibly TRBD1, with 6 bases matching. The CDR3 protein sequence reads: CASSDRGPYYEQYF. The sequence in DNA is TGTGCCAGCAGTGACAGGGGTCCTTATTACGAGCAGTACTTC. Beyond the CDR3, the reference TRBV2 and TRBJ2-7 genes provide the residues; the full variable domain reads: EPEVTQTPSHQVTQMGQEVILRCVPISNHLYFYWYRQILGQKVEFLVSFYNNEISEKSEIFDDQFSVERPDGSNFTLKIRSTKLEDSAMYFCASSDRGPYYEQYFGPGTRLTVT.